Listed here are 9 T cell receptor beta chains from one sample, sequenced in a study of control samples from healthy donors and cancer patients. Clones were read by immunoSEQ multiplex PCR, and TCRdb kept only the in-frame ones, dropping some. This repertoire shows around 110,000 clones, 85% to 90% found once; its top ten account for around 1.1%. The sample taken for sequencing was PBMCs. These receptor sequences come from a woman in her 50s with colorectal cancer.

This chain uses TRBV20-1 with TRBJ2-7; D is unresolved. V was cut by 3 bases and J by 6 bases, with 15 bases left in between. The germline V gene encodes CDR1 DFQATT and CDR2 SNEGSKA (reference sequence). The CDR3 has 13 amino acids. In DNA form, the CDR3 reads TGCAGTGCTAGTGGCGATTTTTCTCCCGAGCAGTACTTC. Translated: CSASGDFSPEQYF.

The chain combines TRBV18 with TRBJ1-1; D ambiguous. The CDR3 runs 15 residues. From germline, CDR1 is KGHSH and CDR2 LQKENI. V gave up 0 bases and J gave up 6 bases, with 14 bases separating them. Here the CDR3 reads CASSPPFFRYPEAFF. The CDR3 nucleotides are TGTGCCAGCTCACCACCGTTTTTCAGGTACCCTGAAGCTTTCTTT.

This chain uses TRBV11-2 with TRBJ1-1; 7 bases are a match to TRBD1. Per the germline V gene, CDR1 is SGHAT and CDR2 is FQNNGV. The V segment lost 1 base and the J segment 8 bases; nucleotides outside the gene matches: 4. This CDR3 contains 13 residues. The CDR3 DNA reads as TGTGCCAGCAGCTTAGGACAGGGCCAGGAAGCTTTCTTT. This encodes CASSLGQGQEAFF.

This clone showed up just a few times. The J gene is TRBJ2-7, the V gene TRBV21-1. TRBV21-1 is deemed a pseudogene. CDR3 length: 17 residues. The CDR3, as DNA: TGTGCCAGCAACCTTAGGGGAACGGGACGAAAAACCTACGAGCAGTACTTC. Its protein product is CASNLRGTGRKTYEQYF.

The gene calls are TRBV3-1 (or the pseudogene TRBV3-2) and TRBJ1-3; no clear D gene. V lost 0 bases to trimming and J lost 4 bases, with 13 bases between them. CDR1 is LGHDT, CDR2 YNNKEL, per germline (reference sequence). This CDR3 is built from 16 residues. CDR3 coding DNA: TGTGCCAGCAGCCAAGAATTTGACAAATCCGGAAACACCATATATTTT. This translates into CASSQEFDKSGNTIYF.

This chain joins TRBV5-6 and TRBJ2-1, with 13 nucleotides matching TRBD2. Germline CDR1 is SGHDT and CDR2 is YYEEEE. The CDR3 spans 18 residues. V was pared by 4 bases and J by 2 bases, with 9 bases of the junction left unmatched. The CDR3 loop is CASSPGLAGEPAYNEQFF. CDR3 DNA sequence: TGTGCCAGCAGCCCCGGACTAGCGGGGGAACCGGCCTACAATGAGCAGTTCTTC.

The V call is TRBV5-1, the J call TRBJ2-5; 14 bases map to TRBD2. Germline CDR1 SGHRS, CDR2 YFSETQ. Trimming at V came to 4 bases and at J to 1 base, leaving 3 bases not matched to a gene. There are 16 residues in the CDR3. CDR3 sequence: CASSGGTSGGQETQYF. The CDR3 bases are TGCGCCAGCAGCGGAGGGACTAGCGGGGGCCAAGAGACCCAGTACTTC.

V is TRBV3-1 (or the pseudogene TRBV3-2) and J is TRBJ1-2, with TRBD1 matching 9 bases. J lost 9 bases, V lost 0 bases, and 17 bases had no gene match. CDR1 LGHDT and CDR2 YNNKEL come from the germline V gene (reference sequence). The CDR3 loop spans 18 amino acids. The DNA of the CDR3 is TGTGCCAGCAGCCAAGATAGGTTTACGTCGGGACAGGGTGGGCGCTACACCTTC. Translating it yields CASSQDRFTSGQGGRYTF.

The chain links TRBV6-5 to TRBJ2-5; 7 bases align to TRBD2. Germline V CDR1 and CDR2: MNHEY, SVGAGI. V lost 7 bases to trimming and J lost 2 bases; unmatched junction nucleotides: 7. The CDR3 spans 14 residues. The CDR3 region is CASTGGRAQETQYF. The CDR3 region has the DNA TGTGCCAGCACCGGGGGGAGGGCACAAGAGACCCAGTACTTC.